The entry that follows covers one T cell receptor (beta chain) sequence. Its antigen is currently unknown. The data are from a study of T cells in Graves' hyperthyroidism and ophthalmopathy. There are 14 residues in the CDR3. In germline, CDR1 is LNHDA, CDR2 SQIVND (reference sequence). The ends were cut back, 3 bases at V and 0 bases at J, with 8 bases in the middle. It was RNA transcripts that yielded the amplified TCR beta CDR3 regions. First-round RT-PCR of the TCR CDR3 relied on the HTBI primer set. TCRdb independently ran MiXCR on the multiplex PCR reads; one entry per CDR3 protein. The table has approximately 640,000 distinct CDR3 sequences, 45% seen once. Thyroid ultrasound, orbital computed tomography, clinical symptoms, and serum thyroxine and TRAb underpinned diagnoses. Study results and limitations: The majority of expanded thyroid clonotypes above 0.001 also appeared in blood.

Sequenced material: peripheral blood or thyroid tissue (not recorded which). This clonotype was sampled from an adult man with Graves' disease, either hyperthyroidism or ophthalmopathy (not recorded which). V is TRBV19 and J is TRBJ1-2, with D perhaps matching TRBD1 (5 bases). The CDR3, as DNA: TGTGCCAGTAGTATCCAGGGATCTAACTATGGCTACACCTTC. This sequence encodes CASSIQGSNYGYTF.